This T cell receptor (beta chain) was captured in a study of human T cells and chemical hapten exposure. Time point described: patch test 2, 6 weeks after DPC sensitization. Described treatment: therapeutic diphenylcyclopropenone sensitization with weekly scalp DPC. Study-wide findings and caveats: There were significantly more large CDR3 similarity clusters among expanded TCRs than among controls. The presence of alopecia in the donors means their immune response may differ from healthy people's.

From the RACE reads, TCRdb called clonotypes with MiXCR, one entry per CDR3 protein. The data show a few hundred thousand distinct CDR3 sequences, more than 5% seen once. This clonotype was observed a handful of times. As yet, its antigen is unknown. This specimen consisted of whole blood, obtained in connection with sensitization to the hapten diphenylcyclopropenone (DPC). The sequence was collected from a woman between 18 and 29 years old with alopecia areata. Some clones in this sample may be carry-over from other donors' samples.

In DNA, the CDR3 is TGTGCCAGCAGTCCCCCGGGTGGGCCAAATCAGCCCCAGCATTTT. It specifies CASSPPGGPNQPQHF. This chain connects TRBV12-3 or TRBV12-4 to TRBJ1-5; D remains unclear. Trimming stripped 5 bases from V and 4 bases from J, with 15 bases between. This CDR3 spans 15 amino acids.